This TCR beta chain was captured by sequencing in a study of cytomegalovirus exposure and HLA in healthy donors. The V gene end was trimmed by 3 bases and the J gene end by 1 base; junction bases not matched to a gene: 0. CDR1 is SGHNT and CDR2 is YYREEE in the germline V gene (reference sequence). The CDR3 runs 15 residues. Use of 60 Vbeta and 13 Jbeta primers characterized the PCR. Assay: immunoSEQ multiplex PCR; the TCRdb copy retains only in-frame clones and omits some. The repertoire includes about 160,000 clones, 70% to 80% of them detected once, and 4.3% sits in the top ten. The source material was PBMCs. This clonotype was sampled from a man aged 40-49 years in good health and CMV-seronegative. V usage is TRBV5-4 and J usage is TRBJ2-6, with 8 bases matching TRBD1. The CDR3 loop is CASSWTGSGANVLTF. The CDR3 DNA follows: TGTGCCAGCAGCTGGACAGGGTCTGGGGCCAACGTCCTGACTTTC.